These T cell receptor beta chains were read from a single sample in a study of blood T cell repertoires in COVID-19. TCRdb's copy holds only in-frame clones and misses some; the assay was immunoSEQ multiplex PCR. The sample has some 110,000 clones; 65% to 80% are singletons. Sequencing was performed on peripheral blood. The receptors originated from a man aged 50 or older with acute or convalescent COVID-19. The CDR3 runs from the conserved cysteine through the conserved F or W. The D gene is left open where the match is weak. Part of the rows lack a size; the others show once, few, many or a class for expanded clones.

TRBJ2-3,TRBV28,TRBD1,.,CASRTGQGANTQYF,TGTGCCAGCAGGACTGGACAGGGGGCAAATACGCAGTATTTT
TRBJ2-1,TRBV6-6,.,.,CASSDRDTQGNEQFF,TGTGCCAGCAGCGACCGGGACACCCAAGGCAATGAGCAGTTCTTC
TRBJ1-2,TRBV19,TRBD1,.,CASTRSAGQGNGYTF,TGTGCCAGTACCCGAAGCGCGGGACAGGGGAATGGCTACACCTTC
TRBJ1-3,TRBV19,TRBD1,.,CASTFRGQGGSGNTIYF,TGTGCCAGTACCTTTCGCGGACAGGGGGGCTCTGGAAACACCATATATTTT
TRBJ1-1,TRBV19,.,.,CASSLGLLLDTEAFF,TGTGCCAGTAGCCTGGGACTTCTGTTGGACACTGAAGCTTTCTTT
TRBJ2-3,TRBV6-2/TRBV6-3,TRBD2,once,CASSYGTSGTDTQYF,TGTGCCAGCAGTTACGGGACTAGCGGCACAGATACGCAGTATTTT
TRBJ2-6,TRBV30,.,.,CAWSVVGAGANVLTF,TGTGCCTGGAGTGTAGTCGGGGCTGGGGCCAACGTCCTGACTTTC
TRBJ1-4,TRBV11-2,TRBD1,.,CASSTQGALEKLFF,TGTGCCAGCAGCACACAGGGGGCCTTGGAAAAACTGTTTTTT
TRBJ2-4,TRBV19,.,.,CASSMRGGVAKNIQYF,TGTGCCAGTAGTATGCGGGGTGGCGTAGCCAAAAACATTCAGTACTTC
TRBJ2-5,TRBV5-1,.,.,CASNRDTQETQYF,TGCGCCAGCAACCGGGACACCCAAGAGACCCAGTACTTC
TRBJ1-3,TRBV19,.,.,CASSPGPIGNTIYF,TGTGCCAGTAGTCCAGGGCCGATTGGAAACACCATATATTTT
TRBJ1-2,TRBV6-5,TRBD1,.,CASSRTGGSYGYTF,TGTGCCAGCAGTCGGACAGGGGGTAGCTATGGCTACACCTTC
TRBJ1-1,TRBV18,.,.,CASSPRVGRDTEAFF,TGTGCCAGCTCACCACGTGTAGGGAGGGACACTGAAGCTTTCTTT
TRBJ2-3,TRBV7-9,.,.,CASSLEAGVDTQYF,TGTGCCAGCAGCTTAGAGGCTGGAGTTGATACGCAGTATTTT
TRBJ1-4,TRBV30,.,.,CAWSEGVVGVEKLFF,TGTGCCTGGAGTGAGGGCGTAGTGGGAGTGGAAAAACTGTTTTTT
TRBJ1-5,TRBV6-6,.,.,CASSYSRRGGQPQHF,TGTGCCAGCAGTTACTCGAGAAGGGGAGGACAGCCCCAGCATTTT
TRBJ1-3,TRBV2,.,.,CASSVDRTTGNTIYF,TGTGCCAGCAGTGTTGACAGGACAACTGGAAACACCATATATTTT
TRBJ2-1,TRBV6-2/TRBV6-3,.,.,CASSNGGGEQFF,TGTGCCAGCAGTAACGGAGGAGGTGAGCAGTTCTTC
TRBJ2-7,TRBV4-1,.,.,CASSQEGTYEQYF,TGCGCCAGCAGCCAAGAGGGGACATACGAGCAGTACTTC
TRBJ1-1,TRBV9,TRBD1,.,CASSPQRTGSTEAFF,TGTGCCAGCAGCCCCCAGAGGACAGGGAGCACTGAAGCTTTCTTT
TRBJ2-5,TRBV9,TRBD2,.,CASSPRTSGRFETQYF,TGTGCCAGCAGCCCCCGGACTAGCGGGAGGTTCGAGACCCAGTACTTC
TRBJ2-3,TRBV7-3,.,.,CASSLWGGTDTQYF,TGTGCCAGCAGCTTGTGGGGGGGCACAGATACGCAGTATTTT
TRBJ1-1,TRBV5-1,.,many,CASSLVVNTEAFF,TGCGCCAGCAGCTTGGTAGTGAACACTGAAGCTTTCTTT
TRBJ1-5,TRBV3-1/TRBV3-2,.,.,CASSQRAGSNQPQHF,TGTGCCAGCAGCCAACGTGCGGGTAGCAATCAGCCCCAGCATTTT
TRBJ1-3,TRBV7-9,.,few,CASRADGDSGNTIYF,TGTGCCAGCAGGGCCGACGGAGACTCTGGAAACACCATATATTTT
TRBJ2-6,TRBV15,.,.,CATSRSNSGANVLTF,TGTGCCACCAGCAGATCCAACTCTGGGGCCAACGTCCTGACTTTC
TRBJ1-1,TRBV6-5,.,few,CASSLPGGTEAFF,TGTGCCAGCAGTCTCCCGGGGGGCACTGAAGCTTTCTTT
TRBJ1-2,TRBV12-3/TRBV12-4,TRBD1,.,CASSLGQAYGYTF,TGTGCCAGCAGTTTGGGACAGGCCTATGGCTACACCTTC
TRBJ1-5,TRBV19,TRBD1,.,CASSASTGGNQPQHF,TGTGCCAGTAGCGCCTCGACAGGGGGAAATCAGCCCCAGCATTTT
TRBJ2-7,TRBV7-9,.,few,CASSLANGIASYEQYF,TGTGCCAGCAGCTTAGCTAACGGGATAGCTTCTTACGAGCAGTACTTC
TRBJ1-4,TRBV6-5,.,few,CASRAEKLFF,TGTGCCAGCAGGGCAGAAAAACTGTTTTTT
TRBJ2-2,TRBV10-2,TRBD1,once,CASSESRDRGTGELFF,TGCGCCAGCAGTGAGTCGAGGGACAGGGGGACCGGGGAGCTGTTTTTT
TRBJ1-2,TRBV9,.,.,CASSTRPEGYGYTF,TGTGCCAGCAGCACCCGCCCGGAGGGCTATGGCTACACCTTC
TRBJ1-2,TRBV24-1,.,.,CATSDSPGNYGYTF,TGTGCCACCAGTGATTCCCCGGGAAACTATGGCTACACCTTC
TRBJ2-3,TRBV19,.,.,CASSMFRGPPTDTQYF,TGTGCCAGTAGTATGTTTAGGGGCCCCCCCACAGATACGCAGTATTTT
TRBJ1-1,TRBV7-9,.,many,CATKEDPTEAFF,TGTGCCACCAAAGAGGATCCCACTGAAGCTTTCTTT
TRBJ1-4,TRBV5-4,.,once,CASSPVNTGSNEKLFF,TGTGCCAGCAGCCCCGTTAACACAGGGAGTAATGAAAAACTGTTTTTT
TRBJ1-1,TRBV19,TRBD1,once,CASTPDRGPGNTEAFF,TGTGCCAGTACCCCGGACAGGGGGCCTGGTAACACTGAAGCTTTCTTT
TRBJ1-5,TRBV21-1,.,.,CASGWSGYSNQPQHF,TGTGCCAGCGGCTGGTCGGGATATAGCAATCAGCCCCAGCATTTT
TRBJ2-3,TRBV4-1,TRBD2,.,CASSPTSGTDTQYF,TGCGCCAGCAGCCCTACTAGCGGGACAGATACGCAGTATTTT
TRBJ2-7,TRBV7-9,TRBD2,.,CASSLDGGLAGGFSYEQYF,TGTGCCAGCAGCTTAGATGGAGGACTAGCGGGGGGGTTCTCCTACGAGCAGTACTTC
TRBJ2-3,TRBV5-1,TRBD1,.,CASSPWTGGTDTQYF,TGCGCCAGCAGCCCCTGGACAGGTGGTACAGATACGCAGTATTTT
TRBJ1-4,TRBV28,TRBD1,.,CASRSDQGEEEKLFF,TGTGCCAGCAGAAGCGATCAGGGGGAGGAGGAAAAACTGTTTTTT
TRBJ2-7,TRBV19,.,.,CASSTGQRYGTYEQYF,TGTGCCAGTAGTACCGGACAGAGGTATGGAACCTACGAGCAGTACTTC